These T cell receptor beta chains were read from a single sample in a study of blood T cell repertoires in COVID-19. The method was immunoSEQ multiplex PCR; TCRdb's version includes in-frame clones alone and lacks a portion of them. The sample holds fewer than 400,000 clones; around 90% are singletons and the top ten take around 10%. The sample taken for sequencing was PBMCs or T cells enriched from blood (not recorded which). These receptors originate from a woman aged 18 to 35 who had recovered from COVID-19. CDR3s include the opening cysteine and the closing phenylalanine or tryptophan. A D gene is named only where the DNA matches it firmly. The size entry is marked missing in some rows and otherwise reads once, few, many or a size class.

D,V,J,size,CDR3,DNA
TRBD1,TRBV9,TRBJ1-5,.,CASSVNRGPQHF,TGTGCCAGCAGCGTGAACAGGGGACCCCAGCATTTT
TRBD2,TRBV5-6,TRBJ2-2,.,CASSPPGGRRGQLFF,TGTGCCAGCAGCCCCCCGGGGGGGCGGCGGGGGCAGCTGTTTTTT
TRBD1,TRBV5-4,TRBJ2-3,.,CASSPQGARSTDTQYF,TGTGCCAGCAGCCCGCAGGGGGCGCGGAGCACAGATACGCAGTATTTT
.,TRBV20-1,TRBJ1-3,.,CSAQPENTIYF,TGCAGTGCACAACCAGAAAACACCATATATTTT
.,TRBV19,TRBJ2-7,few,CASSIDPGSYYEQYF,TGTGCCAGTAGTATAGATCCGGGGTCCTACTACGAGCAGTACTTC
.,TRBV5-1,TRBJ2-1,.,CASTTSPGARGEQFF,TGCGCCAGCACCACCTCACCGGGAGCGAGGGGTGAGCAGTTCTTC
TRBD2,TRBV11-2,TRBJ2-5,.,CASSLRLAGGPVVETQYF,TGTGCCAGCAGCTTAAGGCTAGCGGGAGGGCCGGTCGTAGAGACCCAGTACTTC
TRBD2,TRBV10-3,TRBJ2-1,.,CAISRGGRDSGSERSYNEQFF,TGTGCCATCAGTCGCGGGGGGAGGGATAGCGGGAGCGAAAGGTCCTACAATGAGCAGTTCTTC
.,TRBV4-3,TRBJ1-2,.,CASSQDRGAGYGYTF,TGCGCCAGCAGCCAAGATCGCGGGGCAGGCTATGGCTACACCTTC
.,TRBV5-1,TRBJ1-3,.,CASSLTGLRSGNTIYF,TGCGCCAGCAGCTTAACGGGACTGCGCTCTGGAAACACCATATATTTT
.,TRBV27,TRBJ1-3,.,CASSPLYRSSGNTIYF,TGTGCCAGCAGTCCCCTTTACAGGAGCTCTGGAAACACCATATATTTT
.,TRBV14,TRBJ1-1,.,CASSRTVNTEAFF,TGTGCCAGCAGCCGGACAGTGAACACTGAAGCTTTCTTT
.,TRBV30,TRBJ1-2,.,CAGGGDAVWNYGYTF,TGTGCCGGGGGGGGAGACGCAGTGTGGAACTATGGCTACACCTTC
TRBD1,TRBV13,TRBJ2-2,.,CASSWGQVSVGELFF,TGTGCCAGCAGCTGGGGACAGGTATCAGTGGGGGAGCTGTTTTTT
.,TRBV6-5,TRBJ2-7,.,CASSYSLDSAYEQYF,TGTGCCAGCAGTTACTCCCTGGACTCAGCCTACGAGCAGTACTTC
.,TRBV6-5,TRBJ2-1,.,CASSLYNEQFF,TGTGCCAGCAGTTTATACAATGAGCAGTTCTTC
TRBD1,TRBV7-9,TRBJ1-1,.,CASSLRQGRGEVNTEAFF,TGTGCCAGCAGCTTACGACAGGGGCGAGGTGAGGTGAACACTGAAGCTTTCTTT
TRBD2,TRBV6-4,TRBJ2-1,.,CASSETSGDYNEQFF,TGTGCCAGCAGTGAGACTAGCGGGGACTACAATGAGCAGTTCTTC
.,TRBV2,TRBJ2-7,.,CASSELPIQQVAYEQYF,TGTGCCAGCAGTGAACTCCCTATTCAGCAGGTCGCCTACGAGCAGTACTTC
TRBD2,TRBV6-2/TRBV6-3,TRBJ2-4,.,CASSYWRGGNIQYF,TGTGCCAGCAGTTACTGGCGGGGGGGAAACATTCAGTACTTC
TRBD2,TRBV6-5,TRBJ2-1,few,CASSRGTSGVNEQFF,TGTGCCAGCAGCCGCGGGACTAGCGGGGTAAATGAGCAGTTCTTC
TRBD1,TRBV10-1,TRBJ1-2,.,CASSGRDRGEGSDGYTF,TGCGCCAGCAGTGGTCGGGACAGGGGGGAAGGCAGCGATGGCTACACCTTC